These T cell receptor beta chains were read from a single sample in a study of early T cells in non-severe SARS-CoV-2 infection. TCRdb reprocessed the 5' RACE reads via MiXCR and lists one record per CDR3 protein. The sample shows about 58,000 distinct CDR3 sequences, 9.5% to 15% of them seen only once. The specimen was whole blood. The source is an adult who was a healthcare worker with PCR-confirmed SARS-CoV-2 infection or an uninfected control (not recorded which). Each CDR3 is given without its conserved first and last residue. D genes are given only for firm matches.

J gene: TRBJ2-3; V gene: TRBV5-4; D gene: .; CDR3 protein: ASSLAGLDTQY
J gene: TRBJ2-1; V gene: TRBV11-2; D gene: TRBD2; CDR3 protein: ASSLQPTSWEQF
J gene: TRBJ1-2; V gene: TRBV20-1; D gene: TRBD1; CDR3 protein: SADGTVEGYT
J gene: TRBJ2-5; V gene: TRBV5-1; D gene: .; CDR3 protein: ASSPWTASKGETQY
J gene: TRBJ2-5; V gene: TRBV6-1; D gene: .; CDR3 protein: ASTPGQETQY
J gene: TRBJ1-2; V gene: TRBV13; D gene: .; CDR3 protein: ASSLQGRSYGYT
J gene: TRBJ2-5; V gene: TRBV6-6; D gene: .; CDR3 protein: ASSYSTTVQETQY
J gene: TRBJ2-7; V gene: TRBV9; D gene: .; CDR3 protein: ASGRGFEQY
J gene: TRBJ2-1; V gene: TRBV2; D gene: TRBD2; CDR3 protein: ASSLAGGPYNEQF
J gene: TRBJ2-5; V gene: TRBV27; D gene: TRBD1; CDR3 protein: ASSLHRGLIETQY
J gene: TRBJ2-2; V gene: TRBV7-2; D gene: .; CDR3 protein: ARLALANTGELF
J gene: TRBJ2-7; V gene: TRBV28; D gene: .; CDR3 protein: ASSSRALSYEQY
J gene: TRBJ1-6; V gene: TRBV4-1; D gene: .; CDR3 protein: ASSQGDQGPRSPLH
J gene: TRBJ1-2; V gene: TRBV5-4; D gene: TRBD1; CDR3 protein: ASSLVGQVYGYT
J gene: TRBJ2-3; V gene: TRBV29-1; D gene: TRBD2; CDR3 protein: SVPGTSRYTQY
J gene: TRBJ1-1; V gene: TRBV5-5; D gene: .; CDR3 protein: ASSLEGSYMNTEAF
J gene: TRBJ2-7; V gene: TRBV7-9; D gene: .; CDR3 protein: ASSSPGSHEQY
J gene: TRBJ1-2; V gene: TRBV19; D gene: .; CDR3 protein: ASTRTANYGYT
J gene: TRBJ2-5; V gene: TRBV7-2; D gene: .; CDR3 protein: ASSLPQETRY
J gene: TRBJ2-7; V gene: TRBV29-1; D gene: .; CDR3 protein: SVYRHLCYEQY
J gene: TRBJ1-5; V gene: TRBV4-3; D gene: TRBD1; CDR3 protein: ASSQPGTGAPKNQPQH
J gene: TRBJ1-5; V gene: TRBV20-1; D gene: TRBD1; CDR3 protein: SARGDRGNQPQH
J gene: TRBJ1-1; V gene: TRBV30; D gene: .; CDR3 protein: AWRLTASTEAF
J gene: TRBJ2-1; V gene: TRBV20-1; D gene: .; CDR3 protein: SASVTEQF
J gene: TRBJ1-4; V gene: TRBV7-6; D gene: .; CDR3 protein: ASSSRTGKLF
J gene: TRBJ1-2; V gene: TRBV29-1; D gene: .; CDR3 protein: SVVSGQYGYT
J gene: TRBJ2-1; V gene: TRBV24-1; D gene: .; CDR3 protein: ATSSSLSYNEQF
J gene: TRBJ2-3; V gene: TRBV6-4; D gene: TRBD2; CDR3 protein: ASSSLSGGAPDTQY
J gene: TRBJ1-4; V gene: TRBV5-1; D gene: .; CDR3 protein: ASSLNGDRDEKLF
J gene: TRBJ1-2; V gene: TRBV28; D gene: .; CDR3 protein: ASSPGPRGYT
J gene: TRBJ2-2; V gene: TRBV20-1; D gene: .; CDR3 protein: SAARDGRSRGELF
J gene: TRBJ1-1; V gene: TRBV30; D gene: TRBD1; CDR3 protein: AWSVGTGFMNTEAF
J gene: TRBJ1-2; V gene: TRBV27; D gene: .; CDR3 protein: ASSLSRTWGHYGYT
J gene: TRBJ1-1; V gene: TRBV4-1; D gene: .; CDR3 protein: ASSQGRGTEAF
J gene: TRBJ1-1; V gene: TRBV5-6; D gene: .; CDR3 protein: ASSWSTEAF
J gene: TRBJ2-7; V gene: TRBV7-9; D gene: TRBD1; CDR3 protein: ASSADGTENSYEQY
J gene: TRBJ2-1; V gene: TRBV29-1; D gene: .; CDR3 protein: SVEDRNSGVSYNEQF
J gene: TRBJ2-7; V gene: TRBV24-1; D gene: TRBD1; CDR3 protein: ATSPGQGPSYEQY
J gene: TRBJ1-4; V gene: TRBV29-1; D gene: .; CDR3 protein: SAKDEKTF
J gene: TRBJ2-5; V gene: TRBV5-1; D gene: TRBD2; CDR3 protein: ASSLSGTSGVETQY
J gene: TRBJ1-1; V gene: TRBV7-3; D gene: .; CDR3 protein: ASSLTSHSGTEAF
J gene: TRBJ2-7; V gene: TRBV6-2/TRBV6-3; D gene: TRBD1; CDR3 protein: ASKVGTGLYEQY
J gene: TRBJ2-1; V gene: TRBV19; D gene: TRBD1; CDR3 protein: ASSMGTALG
J gene: TRBJ1-1; V gene: TRBV7-9; D gene: .; CDR3 protein: ASSSLATTEAF
J gene: TRBJ2-1; V gene: TRBV20-1; D gene: .; CDR3 protein: SAPPTGGSLRNEQF
J gene: TRBJ2-7; V gene: TRBV20-1; D gene: .; CDR3 protein: SARTVEQY
J gene: TRBJ1-6; V gene: TRBV6-5; D gene: TRBD1; CDR3 protein: ASSFQGGGSPLH
J gene: TRBJ2-1; V gene: TRBV12-3/TRBV12-4; D gene: TRBD2; CDR3 protein: ASRDGTMNNEQF
J gene: TRBJ2-3; V gene: TRBV24-1; D gene: .; CDR3 protein: ATSDLDPGQGHTDTQY
J gene: TRBJ2-7; V gene: TRBV28; D gene: .; CDR3 protein: ASSRYEQY
J gene: TRBJ2-2; V gene: TRBV5-1; D gene: .; CDR3 protein: ASSTDSLTGELF
J gene: TRBJ2-5; V gene: TRBV5-1; D gene: TRBD2; CDR3 protein: ASSLGGGRETQY
J gene: TRBJ1-5; V gene: TRBV19; D gene: .; CDR3 protein: ASSSNNQPQH
J gene: TRBJ2-7; V gene: TRBV5-1; D gene: .; CDR3 protein: ASSRSKALDEQY
J gene: TRBJ1-5; V gene: TRBV9; D gene: .; CDR3 protein: ASSVGRERQPQH
J gene: TRBJ1-1; V gene: TRBV10-1; D gene: TRBD1; CDR3 protein: ASSETTGYSTEAF
J gene: TRBJ1-5; V gene: TRBV4-3; D gene: .; CDR3 protein: ASSQEGNNQPQH
J gene: TRBJ1-2; V gene: TRBV5-1; D gene: .; CDR3 protein: ASRLGGSVNYGYT